The rows below give T cell receptor beta chains drawn from one sample of a study of post-analysis software for immune sequencing data. In TCRdb, the PCR reads were re-called with MiXCR into one record per CDR3 protein. The table lists about 380,000 distinct CDR3 sequences, around 37% of them singletons, with roughly 12% in the top ten. Sample: blood. Every receptor here comes from a girl aged 5-17 years with multiple sclerosis. CDR3s include the opening cysteine and the closing phenylalanine or tryptophan. A D gene is named only where the DNA matches it firmly. Not all rows give a size; the values are once, few, many and, for expanded clones, a class.

>TRBV7-2|TRBJ2-3|.|TRBD2
TGTGCCAGCAGCCCCAGACTAGCGGGGCATACGCAGTATTTT
CASSPRLAGHTQYF
>TRBV29-1|TRBJ1-1|.|TRBD1
TGCAGCGCCCCTGGGGCGAGGGGGCGGAACACTGAAGCTTTCTTT
CSAPGARGRNTEAFF
>TRBV7-9|TRBJ2-1|.|.
TGTGCCAGCAGCTTAGGTCTCCAGTTCAATGAGCAGTTCTTC
CASSLGLQFNEQFF
>TRBV20-1|TRBJ2-1|.|TRBD2
TGCAGTGTTAGAGATCCGAGCGGGGCTTACAATGAGCAGTTCTTC
CSVRDPSGAYNEQFF
>TRBV7-9|TRBJ2-7|few|.
TGTGCCAGCAGCTTAACCGACGGGATCTACGAGCAGTACTTC
CASSLTDGIYEQYF
>TRBV18|TRBJ1-1|.|.
TGTGCCAGCTCACGTACAGAGAACACTGAAGCTTTCTTT
CASSRTENTEAFF
>TRBV4-1|TRBJ1-2|few|.
TGCGCCAGCAGCGACCGAGGGGGGAACTATGGCTACACCTTC
CASSDRGGNYGYTF
>TRBV12-5|TRBJ1-4|few|.
TGTGCTAGTGCCTGGGGGGTACAGTACAATGAAAAACTGTTTTTT
CASAWGVQYNEKLFF
>TRBV5-1|TRBJ2-7|few|.
TGCGCCAGCAGAAGTGGGGCCTCCTACGAGCAGTACTTC
CASRSGASYEQYF
>TRBV7-9|TRBJ1-1|.|.
TGTGCCTGCAGCTTAGCGGGGGACACTGAAGCTTTCTTT
CACSLAGDTEAFF
>TRBV6-5|TRBJ1-6|.|.
TGTGCCAGCAAAGAGGCTGACTATAATTCACCCCTCCACTTT
CASKEADYNSPLHF
>TRBV28|TRBJ2-3|.|.
TGTGCCAGCAGTCCCCCGGAGGAAGGGCGCACAGATACGCAGTATTTT
CASSPPEEGRTDTQYF
>TRBV2|TRBJ2-7|.|.
TGTGCCAGCAGTCCGGACAGAAACTACGAGCAGTACTTC
CASSPDRNYEQYF
>TRBV12-3/TRBV12-4|TRBJ2-4|.|.
TGTGCCAGCAGCTGGGCGGGCAAAAACATTCAGTACTTC
CASSWAGKNIQYF
>TRBV27|TRBJ2-1|.|.
TGTGCCAGCAGTTTCGGGTATTCCGGGCCTCAGAATGAGCAGTTCTTC
CASSFGYSGPQNEQFF
>TRBV5-1|TRBJ2-5|few|.
TGCGCCAGCAGCCCGGGGTATGGCGGAGAGACCCAGTACTTC
CASSPGYGGETQYF
>TRBV5-1|TRBJ2-1|few|TRBD2
TGCGCCAGCAGGGGGACCGGGACTAGCGGCTACAATGAGCAGTTCTTC
CASRGTGTSGYNEQFF
>TRBV4-3|TRBJ2-7|.|.
TGCGCCAGCAGCCTCGATTGGGACACAGGCGAGCAGTACTTC
CASSLDWDTGEQYF
>TRBV6-6|TRBJ2-3|.|.
TGTGCCAGCAGTTCCCTTCATTCGACCGACACAGATACGCAGTATTTT
CASSSLHSTDTDTQYF
>TRBV28|TRBJ2-5|.|TRBD2
TGTGCCAGCAGTTATCTCGCTAGCGGGGGGGAGACCCAGTACTTC
CASSYLASGGETQYF
>TRBV29-1|TRBJ2-7|.|.
TGCAGCGTTGAGGACAGTTCCTACGAGCGGTACTTC
CSVEDSSYERYF
>TRBV7-9|TRBJ2-1|many|.
TGTGCCAGCAGTCTCCAGGGCGATGAGCAGTTCTTC
CASSLQGDEQFF
>TRBV12-3/TRBV12-4|TRBJ2-7|few|TRBD2
TGTGCCAGCAGTTTAACGGCTAGCGGGGACCACGAGCAGTACTTC
CASSLTASGDHEQYF
>TRBV4-1|TRBJ1-6|few|.
TGCGCCAGCAGCCACTTGGGGCTCTATAATTCACCCCTCCACTTT
CASSHLGLYNSPLHF
>TRBV7-8|TRBJ2-7|many|TRBD2
TGTGCCAGCAGCTTATTCGGGACTAGCGGCTACGAGCAGTACTTC
CASSLFGTSGYEQYF
>TRBV6-2/TRBV6-3|TRBJ2-3|.|.
TGTGCCAGCACCCCAGGGGTCGGCACAGATACGCAGTATTTT
CASTPGVGTDTQYF
>TRBV7-9|TRBJ2-1|many|.
TGTGCCAGCAGCTTATCCAATGAGCAGTTCTTC
CASSLSNEQFF
>TRBV20-1|TRBJ1-1|.|.
TGCAGTGCTAGAGATTCCCACCGGATGCCCTTTACGAACACTGAAGCTTTCTTT
CSARDSHRMPFTNTEAFF
>TRBV4-3|TRBJ2-1|.|.
TGCGCCAGCAGCCAAGGTAGGGGGACCTACAATGAGCAGTTCTTC
CASSQGRGTYNEQFF